Each of the 5 T cell receptor beta chains below was sequenced from the same sample in a study of T cells in localized non-small cell lung cancer. Assay: immunoSEQ multiplex PCR; the TCRdb copy retains only in-frame clones and omits some. The sample has over 20,000 clones; less than 90% are singletons. The sample in question was peripheral blood, obtained before any cancer treatment. These receptors all stem from a female donor older than 55 with stage I lung adenocarcinoma.

The chain employs TRBV18 and TRBJ1-5, with D hard to call. This CDR3 region has 13 residues. Trimming left V 5 bases short and J 1 base short, with 6 bases between. The germline gives CDR1 KGHSH, CDR2 LQKENI. The DNA of the CDR3 is TGTGCCAGCTCATCTTACAGCAATCAGCCCCAGCATTTT. Its translation is CASSSYSNQPQHF.

The genes are TRBV11-3 and TRBJ2-1; TRBD1 matches at 7 bases. Germline CDR1 and CDR2: SGHNT and YENEEA. This CDR3 has 13 amino acids. Trimming at V came to 5 bases and at J to 6 bases, leaving 4 bases not matched to a gene. The CDR3 DNA follows: TGTGCCAGCAGCCCCGACAGGGCCAATGAGCAGTTCTTC. Translating gives CASSPDRANEQFF. The whole variable domain, remainder taken from reference TRBV11-3 and TRBJ2-1, is EAGVVQSPRYKIIEKKQPVAFWCNPISGHNTLYWYLQNLGQGPELLIRYENEEAVDDSQLPKDRFSAERLKGVDSTLKIQPAELGDSAVYLCASSPDRANEQFFGPGTRLTVL.

CDR3 in amino acids: CASSLALAAMDEQFF. The CDR3 DNA is TGTGCCAGCAGCTTAGCTCTAGCGGCCATGGATGAGCAGTTCTTC. J is TRBJ2-1 and V is TRBV7-9; 7 positions match TRBD2. V gave up 0 bases and J gave up 8 bases; unmatched junction bases: 7. The CDR3 is 15 residues long. Germline V gene data show CDR1 as SEHNR and CDR2 as FQNEAQ (reference sequence).

The chain combines TRBV27 with TRBJ1-2, with 10 bases lining up with TRBD1. J lost 9 bases, V lost 2 bases, and 9 bases had no gene match. CDR3 length: 15 residues. Germline CDR1 MNHEY, CDR2 SMNVEV (reference sequence). CDR3 residues: CASSLVGTGEKSYTF. The CDR3 region has the DNA TGTGCCAGCAGTTTAGTCGGGACAGGGGAGAAGAGCTACACCTTC.

The genes are TRBV5-6 and TRBJ2-7, with D possibly TRBD1 on 6 matching bases. The ends were cut back, 1 base at V and 4 bases at J, with 15 bases in the middle. This CDR3 spans 15 amino acids. The germline V gene has CDR1 SGHDT and CDR2 YYEEEE. CDR3 protein: CASSLFGRGEYEQYF. Written as DNA, the CDR3 is TGTGCCAGCAGCTTGTTTGGCAGGGGAGAGTACGAGCAGTACTTC.